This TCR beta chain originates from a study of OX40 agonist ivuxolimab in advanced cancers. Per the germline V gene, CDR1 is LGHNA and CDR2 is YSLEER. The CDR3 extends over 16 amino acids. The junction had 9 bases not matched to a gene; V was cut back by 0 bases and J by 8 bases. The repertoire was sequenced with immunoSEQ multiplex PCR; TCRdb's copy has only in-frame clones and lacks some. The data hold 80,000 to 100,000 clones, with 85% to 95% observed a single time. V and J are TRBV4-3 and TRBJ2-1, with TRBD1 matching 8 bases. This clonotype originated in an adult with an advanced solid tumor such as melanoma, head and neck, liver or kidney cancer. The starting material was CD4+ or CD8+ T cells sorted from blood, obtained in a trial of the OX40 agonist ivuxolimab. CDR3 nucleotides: TGCGCCAGCAGCCAAGATCTATATGGACAGGGCGATGAGCAGTTCTTC. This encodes CASSQDLYGQGDEQFF.